This entry describes one TCR beta chain. This entry comes from a study of T-cell memory formation after mild COVID-19. MiXCR, run by TCRdb on the 5' RACE reads, gives a single entry per CDR3 protein. The repertoire holds about 100,000 distinct CDR3 sequences, roughly 19% seen once, with approximately 5.1% in the top ten. The CDR3 contains 16 residues. Deletions cut 3 bases from V and 5 bases from J, with 16 bases between. This sequence originates from a man aged 18 to 30 who had mild COVID-19 (a few samples of this study predate the infection). Cell type and time point are not known. This chain links TRBV12-3 or TRBV12-4 with TRBJ2-2, with a weak D call TRBD1 (5 bases). The specimen was PBMCs or a T cell subset sorted from them (not recorded which). The CDR3 region has the DNA TGTGCCAGCAGTTTCGTAAGGGGCTTACGGACCGGGGAGCTGTTTTTT. As protein: CASSFVRGLRTGELFF.